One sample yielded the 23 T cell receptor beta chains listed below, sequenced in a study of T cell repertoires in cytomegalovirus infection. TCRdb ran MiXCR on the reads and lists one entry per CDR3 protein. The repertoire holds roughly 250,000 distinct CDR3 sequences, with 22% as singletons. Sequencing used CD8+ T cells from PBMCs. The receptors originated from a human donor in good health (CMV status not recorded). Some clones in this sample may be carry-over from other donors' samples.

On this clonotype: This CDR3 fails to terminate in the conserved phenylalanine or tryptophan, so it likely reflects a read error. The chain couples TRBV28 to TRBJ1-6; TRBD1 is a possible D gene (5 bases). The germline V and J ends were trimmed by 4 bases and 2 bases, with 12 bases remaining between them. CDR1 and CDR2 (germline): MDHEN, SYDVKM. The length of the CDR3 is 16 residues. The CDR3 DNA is TGTGCCAGCAGTTCATCACTGGGGCCCTATAATTCACCCCTCCACATT. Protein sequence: CASSSSLGPYNSPLHI.

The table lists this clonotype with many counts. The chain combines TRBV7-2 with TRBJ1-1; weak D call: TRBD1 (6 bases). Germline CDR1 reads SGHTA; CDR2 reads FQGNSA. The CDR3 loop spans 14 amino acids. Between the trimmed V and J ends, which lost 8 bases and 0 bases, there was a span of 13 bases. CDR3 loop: CASGLGALNTEAFF. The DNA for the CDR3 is TGTGCCAGCGGTTTGGGGGCGTTGAACACTGAAGCTTTCTTT.

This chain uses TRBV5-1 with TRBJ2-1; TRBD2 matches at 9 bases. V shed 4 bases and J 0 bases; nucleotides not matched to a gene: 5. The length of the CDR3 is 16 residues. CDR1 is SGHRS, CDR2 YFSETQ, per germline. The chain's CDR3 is CASSPISGSSYNEQFF. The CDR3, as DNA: TGCGCCAGCAGCCCAATTAGCGGGAGCTCCTACAATGAGCAGTTCTTC.

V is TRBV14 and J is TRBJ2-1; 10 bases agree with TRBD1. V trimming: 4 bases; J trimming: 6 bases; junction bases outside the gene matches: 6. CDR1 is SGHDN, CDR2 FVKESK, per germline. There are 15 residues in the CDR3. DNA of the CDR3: TGTGCCAGCAGCCCCTTCGGACAGGGGGTCAATGAGCAGTTCTTC. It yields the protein CASSPFGQGVNEQFF.

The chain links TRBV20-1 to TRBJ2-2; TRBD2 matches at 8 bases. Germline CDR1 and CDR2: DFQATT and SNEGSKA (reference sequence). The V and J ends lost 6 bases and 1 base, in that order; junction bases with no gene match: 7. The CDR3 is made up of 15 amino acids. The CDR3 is CSASSGGWNTGELFF. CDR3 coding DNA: TGCAGTGCCTCAAGCGGGGGCTGGAACACCGGGGAGCTGTTTTTT.

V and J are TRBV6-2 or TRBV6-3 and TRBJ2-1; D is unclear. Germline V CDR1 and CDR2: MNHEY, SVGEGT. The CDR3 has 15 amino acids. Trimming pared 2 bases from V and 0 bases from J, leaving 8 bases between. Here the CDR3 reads CASSYDTSSYNEQFF. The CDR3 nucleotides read TGTGCCAGCAGTTACGACACGAGCTCCTACAATGAGCAGTTCTTC.

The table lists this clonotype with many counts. The DNA for the CDR3 is TGTGCCAGCAGCCTCTGGACAGGGAGCTCCTACAATGAGCAGTTCTTC. It yields the protein CASSLWTGSSYNEQFF. J is TRBJ2-1 and V is TRBV7-2; 8 bases match TRBD1. This CDR3 contains 16 residues. Germline assignment: CDR1 SGHTA and CDR2 FQGNSA. V lost 5 bases and J lost 0; bases outside the gene matches: 6.

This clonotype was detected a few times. The CDR3 bases are TGTGCCAGCAGCGTAGTCGGGGATACCGGGGAGCTGTTTTTT. Translating it yields CASSVVGDTGELFF. V usage is TRBV9 and J usage is TRBJ2-2; tentatively, D is TRBD2 (5 bases). This CDR3 contains 14 residues. Germline V gene sequence: CDR1 SGDLS, CDR2 YYNGEE. Trimming removed 0 bases from V and 5 bases from J, with 8 bases in between.

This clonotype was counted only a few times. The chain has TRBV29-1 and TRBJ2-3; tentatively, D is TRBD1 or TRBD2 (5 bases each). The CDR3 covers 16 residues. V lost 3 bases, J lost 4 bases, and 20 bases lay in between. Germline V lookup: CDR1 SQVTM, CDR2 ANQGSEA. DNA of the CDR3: TGCAGCGTTGACCCAACTAAGCAGGGACCAGCAGATACGCAGTATTTT. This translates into CSVDPTKQGPADTQYF.

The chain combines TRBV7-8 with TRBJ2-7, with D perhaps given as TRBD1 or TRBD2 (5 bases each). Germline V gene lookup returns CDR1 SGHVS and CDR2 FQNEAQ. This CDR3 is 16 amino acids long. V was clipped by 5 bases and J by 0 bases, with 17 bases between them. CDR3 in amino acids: CASSPRDRIDSYEQYF. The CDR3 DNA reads TGTGCCAGCAGCCCCCGGGACCGCATCGACTCCTACGAGCAGTACTTC.

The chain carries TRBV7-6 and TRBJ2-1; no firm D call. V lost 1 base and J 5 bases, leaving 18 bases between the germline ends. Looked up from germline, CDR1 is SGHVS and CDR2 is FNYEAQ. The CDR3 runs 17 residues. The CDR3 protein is CASSLVRMDPPDNEQFF. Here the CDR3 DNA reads TGTGCCAGCAGCTTAGTACGTATGGATCCTCCCGACAATGAGCAGTTCTTC. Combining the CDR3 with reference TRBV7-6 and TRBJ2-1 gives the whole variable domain GAGVSQSPRYKVTKRGQDVALRCDPISGHVSLYWYRQALGQGPEFLTYFNYEAQQDKSGLPNDRFSAERPEGSISTLTIQRTEQRDSAMYRCASSLVRMDPPDNEQFFGPGTRLTVL.

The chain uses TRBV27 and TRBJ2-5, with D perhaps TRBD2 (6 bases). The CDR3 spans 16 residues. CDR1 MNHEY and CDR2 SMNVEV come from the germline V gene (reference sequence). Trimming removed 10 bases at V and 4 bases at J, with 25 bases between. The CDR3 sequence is CATRYSPGERRETQYF. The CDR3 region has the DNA TGTGCCACCCGGTACTCTCCGGGGGAAAGAAGAGAGACCCAGTACTTC.

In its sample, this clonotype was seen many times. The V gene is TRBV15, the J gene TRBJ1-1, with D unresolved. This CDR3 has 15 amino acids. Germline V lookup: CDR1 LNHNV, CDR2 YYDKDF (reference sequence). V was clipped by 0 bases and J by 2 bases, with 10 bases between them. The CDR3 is CATSRDRAANTEAFF. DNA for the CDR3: TGTGCCACCAGCAGAGATCGGGCGGCTAACACTGAAGCTTTCTTT.

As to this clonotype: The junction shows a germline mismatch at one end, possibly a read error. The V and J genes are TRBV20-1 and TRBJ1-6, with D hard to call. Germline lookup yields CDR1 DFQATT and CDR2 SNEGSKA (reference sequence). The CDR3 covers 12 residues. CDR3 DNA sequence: TGCAGTGCTAGAGATCCTCGGGGTGGGTTCTCCTTT. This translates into CSARDPRGGFSF.

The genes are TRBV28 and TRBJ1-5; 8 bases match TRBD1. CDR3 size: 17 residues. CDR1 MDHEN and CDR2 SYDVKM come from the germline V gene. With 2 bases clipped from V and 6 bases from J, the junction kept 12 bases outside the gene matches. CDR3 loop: CASSLIEVQGAGQPQHF. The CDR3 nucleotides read TGTGCCAGCAGTTTAATAGAGGTGCAGGGGGCGGGTCAGCCCCAGCATTTT.

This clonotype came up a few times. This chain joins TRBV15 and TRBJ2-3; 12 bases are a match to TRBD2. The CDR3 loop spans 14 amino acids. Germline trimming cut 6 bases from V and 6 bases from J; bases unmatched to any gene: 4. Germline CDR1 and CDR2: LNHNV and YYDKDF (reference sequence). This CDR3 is CATRTSGGKDTQYF. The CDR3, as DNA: TGTGCCACCAGGACTAGCGGGGGTAAGGATACGCAGTATTTT.

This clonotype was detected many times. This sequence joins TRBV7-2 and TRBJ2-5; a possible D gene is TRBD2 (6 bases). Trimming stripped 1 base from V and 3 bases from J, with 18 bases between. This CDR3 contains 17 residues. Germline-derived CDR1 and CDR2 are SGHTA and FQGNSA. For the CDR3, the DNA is TGTGCCAGCAGCTTAGAGATTCGGGCTAGCGAGAAAGAGACCCAGTACTTC. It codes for CASSLEIRASEKETQYF. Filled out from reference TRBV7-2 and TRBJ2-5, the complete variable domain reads GAGVSQSPSNKVTEKGKDVELRCDPISGHTALYWYRQSLGQGLEFLIYFQGNSAPDKSGLPSDRFSAERTGGSVSTLTIQRTQQEDSAVYLCASSLEIRASEKETQYFGPGTRLLVL.

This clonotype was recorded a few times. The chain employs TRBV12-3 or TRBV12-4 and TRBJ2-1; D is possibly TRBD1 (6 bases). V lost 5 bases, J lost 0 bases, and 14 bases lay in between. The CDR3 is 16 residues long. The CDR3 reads CASSPRDKRSYNEQFF. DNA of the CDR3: TGTGCCAGCAGTCCCCGGGACAAACGCTCCTACAATGAGCAGTTCTTC.

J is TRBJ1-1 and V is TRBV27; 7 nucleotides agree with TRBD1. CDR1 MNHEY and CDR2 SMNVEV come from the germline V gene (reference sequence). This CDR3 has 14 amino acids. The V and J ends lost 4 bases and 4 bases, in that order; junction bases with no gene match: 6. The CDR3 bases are TGTGCCAGCAGTTCCACAGGGGTGAGCACTGAAGCTTTCTTT. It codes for CASSSTGVSTEAFF.

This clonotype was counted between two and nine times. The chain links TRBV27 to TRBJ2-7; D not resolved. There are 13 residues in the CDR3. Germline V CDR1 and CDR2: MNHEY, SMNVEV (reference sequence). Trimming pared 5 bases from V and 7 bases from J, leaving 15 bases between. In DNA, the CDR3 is TGTGCCAGCAGTCCCTCGACGCTGTCGGAGCAGTACTTC. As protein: CASSPSTLSEQYF.

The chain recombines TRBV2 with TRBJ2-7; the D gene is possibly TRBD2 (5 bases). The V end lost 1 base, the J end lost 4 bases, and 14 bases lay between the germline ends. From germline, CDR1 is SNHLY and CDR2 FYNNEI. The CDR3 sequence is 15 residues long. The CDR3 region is CASSEGTGGSYEQYF. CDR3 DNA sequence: TGTGCCAGCAGTGAAGGGACCGGAGGATCTTACGAGCAGTACTTC.

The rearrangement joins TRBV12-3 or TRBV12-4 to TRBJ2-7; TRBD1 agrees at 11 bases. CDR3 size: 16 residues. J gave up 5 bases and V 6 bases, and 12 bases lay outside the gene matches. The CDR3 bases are TGTGCCAGCAGAGTTTACTTGGGGACAGGGGGGAACGAGCAGTACTTC. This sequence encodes CASRVYLGTGGNEQYF.

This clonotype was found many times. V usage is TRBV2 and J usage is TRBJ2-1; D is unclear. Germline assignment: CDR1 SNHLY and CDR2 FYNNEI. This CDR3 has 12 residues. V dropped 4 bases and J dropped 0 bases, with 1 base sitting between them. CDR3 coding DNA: TGTGCCAGCAGTGGCTCCTACAATGAGCAGTTCTTC. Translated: CASSGSYNEQFF.